This T cell receptor (beta chain) stems from a study of blood T cell repertoires in COVID-19. Across the study: Sample material is recorded as cDNA or gDNA derived from T cells, B-cell-depleted T cells, or PBMCs.

Generated by immunoSEQ multiplex PCR, the TCRdb table keeps only in-frame clones and is missing some. The sample records approximately 200,000 clones, roughly nine tenths being singletons. This CDR3 is 15 amino acids long. Germline V CDR1 and CDR2: MDHEN, SYDVKM. V was cut by 1 base and J by 4 bases, with 13 bases left in between. The material sequenced was PBMCs or T cells enriched from blood (not recorded which). This receptor was taken from a woman under 40 who had recovered from COVID-19. J is TRBJ1-2 and V is TRBV28, with D hard to call. The CDR3: CASSLSPGLAYGYTF. CDR3 bases: TGTGCCAGCAGTTTATCCCCCGGACTGGCCTATGGCTACACCTTC.